A single sample gave rise to the 9 T cell receptor beta chains below, sequenced in a study of molecular identifiers for immune sequencing clone quantification. TCRdb called the PCR reads again in MiXCR, with one record for every CDR3 protein. The sample carries a few hundred thousand distinct CDR3 sequences, less than 30% recorded once. Sequencing was carried out using naive CD8+ T cells from blood, with Jurkat cell RNA spiked in. As to subset: FACS-sorted CD8+CD4-CCR7+CD45RA+ naive T cells. The receptor set was obtained from a human donor in good health. Some libraries in this study had Jurkat cell RNA spiked in.

The V and J genes are TRBV11-2 and TRBJ2-1, with 10 bases lining up with TRBD2. This CDR3 contains 18 residues. Germline loops: CDR1 SGHAT, CDR2 FQNNGV. J lost 2 bases, V lost 1 base, and 8 bases had no gene match. CDR3 sequence: CASSLVYRGLAAYNEQFF. The DNA for the CDR3 is TGTGCCAGCAGCTTAGTGTACCGAGGACTAGCGGCCTACAATGAGCAGTTCTTC.

Comments on this clonotype: This may come from a read error, since a much larger clone is one base off. The conserved final phenylalanine or tryptophan is absent from the CDR3, which likely points to a read error. V and J are TRBV6-8 and TRBJ1-6; D is uncertain. Germline CDR1 reads MNHGY; CDR2 reads SAAAGT. The V end was cut by 5 bases, the J end by 0 bases, with 14 bases between. This CDR3 has 17 residues. The CDR3 reads CASSEFDVSSYNSPLHL. As DNA, the CDR3 is TGTGCCAGCAGTGAATTTGATGTTAGCTCCTATAATTCACCCCTCCACTTA.

The V call is TRBV27, the J call TRBJ2-7; D possibly corresponds to TRBD1 (5 bases). V lost 7 bases, J lost 3 bases, and 16 bases lay in between. Germline lookup yields CDR1 MNHEY and CDR2 SMNVEV (reference sequence). The CDR3 loop spans 14 amino acids. The CDR3 loop is CASTGAPRYYEQYF. The CDR3 nucleotides are TGTGCCAGCACTGGGGCTCCTCGATACTACGAGCAGTACTTC.

This clonotype was seen ten or more times. The chain is built from TRBV7-6 and TRBJ1-4; TRBD1 might be the D (5 bases). Trimming took off 5 bases at V and 8 bases at J, with 15 bases between the two ends. Germline-derived CDR1 and CDR2 are SGHVS and FNYEAQ. This CDR3 region has 14 residues. Written as DNA, the CDR3 is TGTGCCAGCAGCCCATTGACAGTCCCCGAAAAACTGTTTTTT. This gives the protein CASSPLTVPEKLFF.

The V and J genes are TRBV19 and TRBJ1-1; D unclear. The CDR3 spans 13 residues. The germline gives CDR1 LNHDA, CDR2 SQIVND (reference sequence). V lost 3 bases, J lost 0 bases, and 5 bases lay in between. The CDR3 region has the DNA TGTGCCAGTAGTATTAATGTGAACACTGAAGCTTTCTTT. It specifies CASSINVNTEAFF.

This clonotype was observed a handful of times. The chain has TRBV9 and TRBJ2-3; D is uncertain. The CDR3 is 15 amino acids. Germline V gene data show CDR1 as SGDLS and CDR2 as YYNGEE. Trimming cost V 0 bases and J 4 bases, with 12 bases left between them. The CDR3 DNA sequence: TGTGCCAGCAGCGTAGGAGCCTCCAGCGCAGATACGCAGTATTTT. Its protein product is CASSVGASSADTQYF.

Remarks on this clonotype: One end of the junction varies from germline; a read error may be responsible. The chain carries TRBV7-9 and TRBJ2-5; D is unresolved. The CDR3 is 13 amino acids. The germline V gene has CDR1 SEHNR and CDR2 FQNEAQ (reference sequence). The CDR3 DNA reads TGTGCCAGCGGCTTAGCCAGCCAAGAGACCCAGTACTTC. Its protein product is CASGLASQETQYF. The full variable domain, with the rest looked up from reference TRBV7-9 and TRBJ2-5, is DTGVSQNPRHKITKRGQNVTFRCDPISEHNRLYWYRQTLGQGPEFLTYFQNEAQLEKSRLLSDRFSAERPKGSFSTLEIQRTEQGDSAMYLCASGLASQETQYFGPGTRLLVL.

The rearrangement joins TRBV7-9 to TRBJ2-7; 14 nucleotides line up with TRBD2. The germline V gene has CDR1 SEHNR and CDR2 FQNEAQ (reference sequence). Germline trimming cut 5 bases from V and 2 bases from J; bases unmatched to any gene: 8. CDR3 length: 17 amino acids. The CDR3 DNA sequence: TGTGCCAGCAGCCACACCGGGACTAGCGGGGGCACCTACGAGCAGTACTTC. Residues: CASSHTGTSGGTYEQYF.

In this sample, this clonotype turned up many times. The chain has TRBV25-1 and TRBJ2-3; TRBD1 or TRBD2 may be the D gene (5 bases each). CDR1 and CDR2 from the germline V gene are MGHDK and SYGVNS. V was shortened by 6 bases and J by 0 bases, with 13 bases between the two germline ends. This CDR3 region has 15 residues. This CDR3 reads CASRAGTDSTDTQYF. DNA for the CDR3: TGTGCCAGCAGGGCCGGGACGGACAGCACAGATACGCAGTATTTT.